A single sample is the source of the 4 T cell receptor beta chains below, sequenced in a study of blood T cell repertoires in COVID-19. Clones were sequenced by immunoSEQ multiplex PCR, and TCRdb holds only the in-frame ones, with some missing. The profile shows a few hundred thousand clones, around nine tenths of them singletons. The sequenced material came from PBMCs or T cells enriched from blood (not recorded which). Source of these receptors: a woman aged 35 to 49 who had been exposed to COVID-19.

This rearrangement joins TRBV7-2 to TRBJ1-2; possibly TRBD1 for D (5 bases). The germline CDR1 and CDR2 sequences are SGHTA and FQGNSA. The CDR3 has 15 amino acids. The V and J ends lost 0 bases and 7 bases respectively, with 15 bases between them. CDR3 residues: CASSLAKVGPAGYTF. The CDR3 coding sequence is TGTGCCAGCAGCTTAGCGAAGGTGGGGCCGGCTGGCTACACCTTC.

This clone has only one observation. The chain employs TRBV11-2 and TRBJ2-1, with TRBD1 as a possible D gene (6 bases). This CDR3 spans 12 amino acids. The V end was cut by 5 bases, the J end by 8 bases, with 10 bases between. CDR1 and CDR2 (germline): SGHAT, FQNNGV. DNA for the CDR3: TGTGCCAGCAGCATACAGGGCGATGAGCAGTTCTTC. This codes for CASSIQGDEQFF.

The CDR3 here is CATSRPSGAGYTF. Written as DNA, the CDR3 is TGTGCCACCAGCAGGCCATCAGGGGCCGGCTACACCTTC. The chain links TRBV15 to TRBJ1-2; the D gene is possibly TRBD1 (6 bases). Trimming left V 3 bases short and J 8 bases short, with 13 bases between. This CDR3 is built from 13 residues. Looked up from germline, CDR1 is LNHNV and CDR2 is YYDKDF (reference sequence).

This rearrangement joins TRBV6-6 to TRBJ2-7; 8 positions match TRBD2. Trimming removed 9 bases from V and 7 bases from J; junction bases left unmatched: 5. The germline V gene has CDR1 MNHNY and CDR2 SVGAGI (reference sequence). The CDR3 is 11 amino acids. CDR3 coding DNA: TGTGCCAGTCGCGGGGGGAGGGAGCAGTACGTC. Protein product: CASRGGREQYV.